This T cell receptor beta chain was retrieved from a study of blood T cell repertoires in COVID-19. Study as a whole: Material from acute and convalescent COVID-19 was sourced from the United States, Italy and Spain. From T cells, B-cell-depleted T cells, or PBMCs came the material, which was cDNA or gDNA.

Germline CDR1 SGHTA, CDR2 FQGNSA. J gave up 5 bases and V 3 bases, and 7 bases lay outside the gene matches. This CDR3 region has 16 residues. Some clones are missing from TCRdb's copy, which holds only in-frame ones; the method was immunoSEQ multiplex PCR. The table records around 200,000 clones, 85% to 90% of them present only once. Input material: PBMCs or T cells enriched from blood (not recorded which). The TCR was taken from a woman aged 40 to 50 with acute COVID-19. The chain employs TRBV7-2 and TRBJ2-3; 11 nucleotides match TRBD2. CDR3 residues: CASSLYLAGGGDTQYF. In DNA, the CDR3 is TGTGCCAGCAGCTTGTACCTAGCGGGGGGCGGAGATACGCAGTATTTT. The full variable domain, in which reference TRBV7-2 and TRBJ2-3 provide the parts outside the CDR3, is GAGVSQSPSNKVTEKGKDVELRCDPISGHTALYWYRQSLGQGLEFLIYFQGNSAPDKSGLPSDRFSAERTGGSVSTLTIQRTQQEDSAVYLCASSLYLAGGGDTQYFGPGTRLTVL.